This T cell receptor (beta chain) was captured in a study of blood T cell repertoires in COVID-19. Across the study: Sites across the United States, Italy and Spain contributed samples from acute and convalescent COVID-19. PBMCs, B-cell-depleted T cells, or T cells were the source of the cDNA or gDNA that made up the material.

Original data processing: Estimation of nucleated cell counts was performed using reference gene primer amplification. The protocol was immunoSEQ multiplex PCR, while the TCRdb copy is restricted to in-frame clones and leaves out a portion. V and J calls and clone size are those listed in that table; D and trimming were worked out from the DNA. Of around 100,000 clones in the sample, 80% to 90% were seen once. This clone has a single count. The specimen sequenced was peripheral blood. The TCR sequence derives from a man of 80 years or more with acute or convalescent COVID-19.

This CDR3 is CASRIWEDTEAFF. In nucleotides, the CDR3 is TGCGCCAGCAGAATTTGGGAGGACACTGAAGCTTTCTTT. The V gene is TRBV5-1, the J gene TRBJ1-1, with unresolved D. There are 13 residues in the CDR3. Germline loops: CDR1 SGHRS, CDR2 YFSETQ. Trimming removed 5 bases from V and 3 bases from J, with 11 bases in between.